These 27 T cell receptor beta chains came from one sample sequenced in a study of cytomegalovirus exposure and HLA in healthy donors. This PCR relied on a set of 60 Vbeta primers and 13 Jbeta primers. The assay was immunoSEQ multiplex PCR, and TCRdb's table has in-frame clones only and misses some. The profile shows about 130,000 clones, 65% to 85% of them singletons. Sequenced input: PBMCs. The receptors originated from a man in his late teens or twenties in good health and CMV-seropositive.

The chain recombines TRBV5-6 with TRBJ2-3, with TRBD1 as a possible D gene (5 bases). V shed 6 bases and J shed 0 bases, with 11 bases lying between them. The germline gives CDR1 SGHDT, CDR2 YYEEEE. This CDR3 contains 14 residues. CDR3 sequence: CASKGQGSTDTQYF. The CDR3 region has the DNA TGTGCCAGCAAAGGGCAGGGAAGCACAGATACGCAGTATTTT.

V usage is TRBV9 and J usage is TRBJ2-1; the D gene is possibly TRBD1 (5 bases). CDR3 length: 13 residues. The germline gives CDR1 SGDLS, CDR2 YYNGEE. V was trimmed by 0 bases and J by 7 bases, leaving 8 bases between them. In nucleotides, the CDR3 is TGTGCCAGCAGCGTAGCTAAGGGGAATGAGCAGTTCTTC. This sequence encodes CASSVAKGNEQFF.

CDR3 residues: CSDGTGAYGYTF. The CDR3 DNA reads as TGCAGCGACGGGACAGGGGCCTATGGCTACACCTTC. The gene calls are TRBV29-1 and TRBJ1-2; 10 bases line up with TRBD1. Germline CDR1 SQVTM, CDR2 ANQGSEA. The CDR3 is 12 residues long. The junction had 3 bases not matched to a gene; V was cut back by 7 bases and J by 4 bases.

The chain has TRBV29-1 and TRBJ2-3; D is uncertain. The CDR3 is 16 residues long. Germline-derived CDR1 and CDR2 are SQVTM and ANQGSEA. Trimming took off 6 bases at V and 2 bases at J, with 21 bases between the two ends. CDR3 protein: CSVTSYDSHYTDTQYF. CDR3 sequence (DNA): TGCAGCGTGACCTCCTACGATTCCCACTACACAGATACGCAGTATTTT.

The genes are TRBV9 and TRBJ1-5, with D unresolved. In germline, CDR1 is SGDLS, CDR2 YYNGEE. This CDR3 is built from 14 residues. Trimming took off 0 bases at V and 7 bases at J, with 11 bases between the two ends. Written as DNA, the CDR3 is TGTGCCAGCAGCGTAGACCCCTCTAGGCAGCCCCAGCATTTT. Its translation is CASSVDPSRQPQHF.

The chain joins TRBV4-1 to TRBJ2-7, with TRBD2 identical over 8 bases. Unmatched junction bases numbered 11, after V lost 2 bases and J lost 5 bases. The CDR3 sequence is 16 residues long. The germline CDR1 and CDR2 sequences are MGHRA and YSYEKL. In nucleotides, the CDR3 is TGCGCCAGCAGCCAACTTCACAGCGGGAGACCCGACGAGCAGTACTTC. It is translated as CASSQLHSGRPDEQYF.

This sequence joins TRBV7-2 and TRBJ2-7, with 8 bases matching TRBD2. The length of the CDR3 is 15 residues. J gave up 4 bases and V 5 bases, and 10 bases lay outside the gene matches. Germline values: CDR1 SGHTA, CDR2 FQGNSA. CDR3 DNA: TGTGCCAGCAGCCAAAGTCGGACTAGCCGTTACGAGCAGTACTTC. It is translated as CASSQSRTSRYEQYF. The full variable domain, its missing parts supplied by reference TRBV7-2 and TRBJ2-7, is GAGVSQSPSNKVTEKGKDVELRCDPISGHTALYWYRQSLGQGLEFLIYFQGNSAPDKSGLPSDRFSAERTGGSVSTLTIQRTQQEDSAVYLCASSQSRTSRYEQYFGPGTRLTVT.

This rearrangement joins TRBV5-1 to TRBJ1-1; D may be TRBD1 (5 bases). Trimming removed 0 bases at V and 0 bases at J, with 9 bases between. Germline CDR1 and CDR2: SGHRS and YFSETQ. This CDR3 is 15 amino acids long. Here the CDR3 reads CASSLEGPVNTEAFF. The CDR3 bases are TGCGCCAGCAGCTTGGAGGGGCCCGTGAACACTGAAGCTTTCTTT.

V is TRBV19 and J is TRBJ1-4; TRBD1 aligns across 9 bases. The V and J ends lost 8 bases and 4 bases, in that order; junction bases with no gene match: 5. In germline, CDR1 is LNHDA, CDR2 SQIVND (reference sequence). This CDR3 comprises 14 residues. The CDR3 spells CASGRQGDNEKLFF. The CDR3 DNA reads as TGTGCCAGTGGAAGACAGGGGGATAATGAAAAACTGTTTTTT.

The V gene is TRBV5-8, the J gene TRBJ2-4; perhaps TRBD1 as D (5 bases). Per the germline V gene, CDR1 is SGHTS and CDR2 is YDEGEE. V was cut by 9 bases and J by 1 base, with 14 bases left in between. The CDR3 runs 14 residues. The CDR3 coding sequence is TGTGCCACCCACCTTTCAGGGGCCAAAAACATTCAGTACTTC. Residues: CATHLSGAKNIQYF.

This sequence joins TRBV6-5 and TRBJ1-5; no definite D call. V lost 7 bases to trimming and J lost 6 bases, with 10 bases between them. The germline V gene encodes CDR1 MNHEY and CDR2 SVGAGI. The CDR3 consists of 12 residues. Here the CDR3 DNA reads TGTGCCAGCACCACTAATGGTCAGCCCCAGCATTTT. Translated: CASTTNGQPQHF.

In this sample, this clone turned up many times. The rearrangement links TRBV6-1 to TRBJ1-6; D ambiguous. Germline CDR1 is MNHNS and CDR2 is SASEGT. Deletions cut 3 bases from V and 2 bases from J, with 14 bases between. The CDR3 extends over 17 amino acids. For the CDR3, the DNA is TGTGCCAGCAGTGATGAGGTCGGGATCACCTATAATTCACCCCTCCACTTT. Encoded protein: CASSDEVGITYNSPLHF.

The chain employs TRBV6-1 and TRBJ2-7; D gene ambiguous. The CDR3 spans 14 residues. Germline-derived CDR1 and CDR2 are MNHNS and SASEGT. The V gene lost 9 bases and the J gene lost 0 bases, with 15 bases spanning the gap. The DNA for the CDR3 is TGTGCCAGTGAGTCACCCGCCCGCTCCTACGAGCAGTACTTC. It translates to CASESPARSYEQYF.

The chain joins TRBV4-1 to TRBJ1-4; 9 bases fit TRBD1. Losses at the gene ends were 3 bases for V and 7 bases for J; bases not matched to a gene: 6. In germline, CDR1 is MGHRA, CDR2 YSYEKL. The CDR3 runs to 15 residues. CDR3 bases: TGCGCCAGCAGCCAGGACGGGACAGGGATTGAAAAACTGTTTTTT. Protein product: CASSQDGTGIEKLFF.

The chain recombines TRBV6-5 with TRBJ2-3; 7 bases agree with TRBD1. CDR3 length equals 16 residues. The germline V gene encodes CDR1 MNHEY and CDR2 SVGAGI. The ends lost 2 bases at V and 1 base at J; junction bases unmatched: 6. This CDR3 reads CASSYRQGGGTDTQYF. The CDR3 bases are TGTGCCAGCAGTTACCGACAGGGTGGAGGCACAGATACGCAGTATTTT.

This clone was found once. The chain couples TRBV19 to TRBJ1-5, with 9 nucleotides matching TRBD1. The CDR3 totals 17 residues. The V and J ends lost 2 bases and 0 bases, in that order; junction bases with no gene match: 5. CDR1 LNHDA and CDR2 SQIVND come from the germline V gene (reference sequence). DNA for the CDR3: TGTGCCAGTAGTATATACAGGGGGCGATCTAGCAATCAGCCCCAGCATTTT. Translated, it gives CASSIYRGRSSNQPQHF.

This chain connects TRBV7-9 to TRBJ1-2; D ambiguous. The CDR3 is 14 residues long. Germline CDR1 reads SEHNR; CDR2 reads FQNEAQ (reference sequence). The V end lost 7 bases, the J end lost 2 bases, and 14 bases lay between the germline ends. The CDR3 is CASTLGEANYGYTF. CDR3 DNA: TGTGCCAGCACCCTTGGGGAGGCAAACTATGGCTACACCTTC.

The chain is built from TRBV2 and TRBJ1-1; maybe TRBD1 (6 bases). V lost 7 bases and J lost 4, with 16 bases in between. CDR1 is SNHLY and CDR2 is FYNNEI in the germline V gene. The CDR3 is 14 residues long. The chain's CDR3 is CASISQGLSTEAFF. Here the CDR3 DNA reads TGTGCCAGCATAAGTCAGGGGCTGAGCACTGAAGCTTTCTTT.

The V call is TRBV7-2, the J call TRBJ2-7, with 11 bases lining up with TRBD2. The V gene end was trimmed by 5 bases and the J gene end by 4 bases; junction bases not matched to a gene: 7. CDR3 size: 15 residues. Germline V CDR1 and CDR2: SGHTA, FQGNSA. Written as DNA, the CDR3 is TGTGCCAGCAGCGAGCCGGGACTAGCGGTATACGAGCAGTACTTC. Residues: CASSEPGLAVYEQYF.

This chain uses TRBV5-1 with TRBJ2-3; 9 bases are shared with TRBD2. This CDR3 contains 17 residues. Germline-derived CDR1 and CDR2 are SGHRS and YFSETQ. V lost 0 bases, J lost 5 bases, and 10 bases stayed unmatched. The CDR3 DNA reads as TGCGCCAGCAGCTTGGAGGTATCCCTAGCGGGACGAGATACGCAGTATTTT. This gives the protein CASSLEVSLAGRDTQYF.

The V and J genes are TRBV30 and TRBJ2-1; D gene uncertain. The germline gives CDR1 GTSNPN, CDR2 SVGIG (reference sequence). V lost 0 bases, J lost 9 bases, and 9 bases lay in between. The CDR3 is 12 residues long. CDR3 sequence: CAWSVSRGEQFF. In DNA form, the CDR3 reads TGTGCCTGGAGTGTAAGTAGAGGTGAGCAGTTCTTC.

The rearrangement links TRBV5-1 to TRBJ2-1, with D possibly matching TRBD2 (6 bases). The length of the CDR3 is 18 residues. The ends were cut back, 3 bases at V and 5 bases at J, with 24 bases in the middle. The V gene's germline CDR1 is SGHRS and CDR2 YFSETQ. DNA for the CDR3: TGCGCCAGCAGCTCAGGAGGGCCCGAAAGTTCACTCCACAATGAGCAGTTCTTC. Its translation: CASSSGGPESSLHNEQFF.

The J gene is TRBJ1-2, the V gene TRBV6-1; TRBD1 is a possible D gene (5 bases). The CDR3 has 13 residues. Germline V gene data show CDR1 as MNHNS and CDR2 as SASEGT. V gave up 3 bases and J gave up 5 bases, with 10 bases separating them. The CDR3 sequence is CASSEGQYYGYTF. CDR3 sequence (DNA): TGTGCCAGCAGTGAGGGGCAGTATTATGGCTACACCTTC.

This clone has just one count. The chain has TRBV5-6 and TRBJ1-1; the D gene is possibly TRBD1 (5 bases). Between the trimmed V and J ends, which lost 2 bases and 8 bases, there was a span of 22 bases. The CDR3 spans 16 residues. The V gene's germline CDR1 is SGHDT and CDR2 YYEEEE. CDR3 residues: CASSFDFGGGRLEAFF. CDR3 in DNA: TGTGCCAGCAGCTTCGATTTCGGCGGGGGTCGTTTGGAAGCTTTCTTT.

This rearrangement joins TRBV11-2 to TRBJ2-2; TRBD2 matches 16 bases. The CDR3 is 19 residues long. V lost 6 bases, J lost 0 bases, and 7 bases stayed unmatched. The germline V gene has CDR1 SGHAT and CDR2 FQNNGV. The CDR3 nucleotides read TGTGCCAGCAGGCATACCGGGACTAGCGGGAGGGCGAACACCGGGGAGCTGTTTTTT. Protein sequence: CASRHTGTSGRANTGELFF.

Only one count was recorded for this clone. An end of the junction differs from the germline gene, which may be a read error. The chain's CDR3 is CSSSLQGLVEQYF. CDR3 coding DNA: TGTTCCAGCAGCTTACAGGGGTTAGTCGAGCAGTACTTC. The chain is built from TRBV7-9 and TRBJ2-7; 7 bases are shared with TRBD1. The germline gives CDR1 SEHNR, CDR2 FQNEAQ (reference sequence). The CDR3 is 13 amino acids.

Comment on this clone: Other DNA sequences in this sample translate to the same CDR3. V gene TRBV7-2 combines with J gene TRBJ2-7; D is unclear. The CDR3 runs to 12 residues. Trimming removed 5 bases from V and 3 bases from J, with 8 bases in between. Per germline, CDR1 SGHTA and CDR2 FQGNSA. DNA of the CDR3: TGTGCCAGCAGCCTATCCCGCTACGAGCAGTACTTC. Translated: CASSLSRYEQYF.